These 20 T cell receptor beta chains were all obtained from the same sample, sequenced in a study of shared clonotypes between healthy human individuals. The naive CD8 fraction comprised CD45RO-negative cells positively selected for CCR7 and excluded terminally differentiated effector memory CD45RA+ cells. TCRdb's copy holds only in-frame clones and misses some; the assay was immunoSEQ multiplex PCR. The table lists hundreds of thousands of clones, approximately 96% of them singletons, with 0.095% to 0.13% in the top ten. Sequenced: naive CD8+ T cells sorted from blood. These receptors all come from a woman aged 25 to 39 in good health.

The chain recombines TRBV23-1 with TRBJ2-2; TRBD2 is a possible D gene (5 bases). TRBV23-1 is identified as an open reading frame with a role that is uncertain. V was cut by 0 bases and J by 0 bases, with 14 bases left in between. CDR3 length equals 18 residues. CDR3 residues: CASSQSGLGGSNTGELFF. The CDR3 region has the DNA TGCGCCAGCAGTCAATCCGGCTTGGGCGGGTCGAACACCGGGGAGCTGTTTTTT.

The V and J genes are TRBV5-1 and TRBJ2-3; TRBD2 might be the D (6 bases). CDR1 is SGHRS, CDR2 YFSETQ, per germline. The germline V and J ends were trimmed by 5 bases and 7 bases, with 20 bases remaining between them. This CDR3 comprises 15 residues. CDR3 residues: CASSSRDSRVNTQYF. In DNA, the CDR3 is TGCGCCAGCAGTTCCCGGGACTCGAGGGTGAATACGCAGTATTTT.

The chain links TRBV11-3 to TRBJ1-1, with a weak D call TRBD1 (5 bases). Per the germline V gene, CDR1 is SGHNT and CDR2 is YENEEA. This CDR3 region has 12 residues. V was cut by 8 bases and J by 5 bases, with 12 bases left in between. CDR3 amino acids: CASLGGRTEAFF. CDR3 DNA sequence: TGTGCCAGCTTGGGGGGACGTACTGAAGCTTTCTTT.

The V and J genes are TRBV4-1 and TRBJ2-2, with D tentatively TRBD2 (6 bases). Germline lookup yields CDR1 MGHRA and CDR2 YSYEKL. With 3 bases removed from V and 6 bases from J, the gap between germline ends came to 17 bases. The CDR3 contains 16 residues. The CDR3 nucleotides are TGCGCCAGCAGCCAGGACTACTCGAGGATTCCCGGGGAGCTGTTTTTT. Translated: CASSQDYSRIPGELFF.

V usage is TRBV28 and J usage is TRBJ2-2; the D gene could be TRBD1 or TRBD2 (5 bases each). The CDR3 totals 16 residues. Trimming shortened V by 6 bases and J by 0 bases, and 14 bases separated the two germline ends. Germline assignment: CDR1 MDHEN and CDR2 SYDVKM. In nucleotides, the CDR3 is TGTGCCAGCAGGTTCGGGGACCGTTCGAACACCGGGGAGCTGTTTTTT. This codes for CASRFGDRSNTGELFF.

This clone has only one observation. The chain is built from TRBV27 and TRBJ2-5; maybe TRBD1 (5 bases). Germline CDR1 and CDR2: MNHEY and SMNVEV (reference sequence). The V end was cut by 8 bases, the J end by 5 bases, with 15 bases between. The CDR3 is 13 amino acids. The CDR3, as DNA: TGTGCCAGCTCATGGCAGGGCAAGGAGACCCAGTACTTC. Amino acid sequence: CASSWQGKETQYF.

The chain combines TRBV4-1 with TRBJ2-7; D remains ambiguous. Trimming took off 1 base at V and 4 bases at J, with 2 bases between the two ends. Germline CDR1 MGHRA, CDR2 YSYEKL. The CDR3 covers 11 residues. In DNA, the CDR3 is TGCGCCAGCAGCCAAGCGTACGAGCAGTACTTC. Translated, it gives CASSQAYEQYF.

The V gene is TRBV9, the J gene TRBJ2-7; 8 bases fit TRBD1. V shed 3 bases and J 2 bases; nucleotides not matched to a gene: 10. CDR1 and CDR2 (germline): SGDLS, YYNGEE. This CDR3 comprises 16 residues. The CDR3 reads CASSEGGDRSTYEQYF. The CDR3 DNA is TGTGCCAGCAGCGAAGGAGGGGACAGGAGTACCTACGAGCAGTACTTC.

The chain combines TRBV19 with TRBJ2-3; D remains ambiguous. The CDR3 contains 13 residues. The V end was cut by 6 bases, the J end by 2 bases, with 9 bases between. Germline-derived CDR1 and CDR2 are LNHDA and SQIVND (reference sequence). CDR3 protein: CASSRDFTDTQYF. CDR3 nucleotides: TGTGCCAGTAGCCGAGATTTCACAGATACGCAGTATTTT.

The chain links TRBV21-1 to TRBJ1-4; the table gives TRBD1 as D, unverified against the DNA. TRBV21-1 is a pseudogene segment. The CDR3 loop spans 18 amino acids. DNA for the CDR3: TGTGCCAGCAGCAATTCTTTTCCCGGGACAGGGGTCCCTGAAAAACTGTTTTTT. Translation gives CASSNSFPGTGVPEKLFF.

The CDR3 here is CSVEKRETYEQYF. CDR3 sequence (DNA): TGCAGCGTTGAAAAGCGGGAAACCTACGAGCAGTACTTC. The J gene is TRBJ2-7, the V gene TRBV29-1; 7 bases match TRBD2. With 2 bases clipped from V and 2 bases from J, the junction kept 3 bases outside the gene matches. There are 13 residues in the CDR3. CDR1 and CDR2 (germline): SQVTM, ANQGSEA.

Details on this clone: Other nucleotide sequences from this sample produce the same CDR3. The chain joins TRBV2 to TRBJ2-7; no reliable D call. Trimming left V 1 base short and J 2 bases short, with 9 bases between. CDR3 size: 14 residues. Germline V gene sequence: CDR1 SNHLY, CDR2 FYNNEI. The CDR3 DNA follows: TGTGCCAGCAGTGAAGGGACGGCAACCTACGAGCAGTACTTC. Its protein is CASSEGTATYEQYF.

The chain is built from TRBV5-1 and TRBJ1-3; D is unresolved. The CDR3 has 16 amino acids. V lost 3 bases and J 0 bases, leaving 13 bases between the germline ends. Looked up from germline, CDR1 is SGHRS and CDR2 is YFSETQ. CDR3 region: CASSSNGLFSGNTIYF. The CDR3 nucleotides read TGCGCCAGCAGCTCGAATGGACTCTTCTCTGGAAACACCATATATTTT.

The V gene is TRBV5-1, the J gene TRBJ2-3, with 7 bases aligning to TRBD2. CDR1 and CDR2 (germline): SGHRS, YFSETQ. The junction had 10 bases not matched to a gene; V was cut back by 4 bases and J by 2 bases. The CDR3 runs 16 residues. This CDR3 is CASSPGDLADTDTQYF. The CDR3 DNA sequence: TGCGCCAGCAGCCCGGGGGACCTAGCGGACACAGATACGCAGTATTTT.

The chain joins TRBV28 to TRBJ1-2; TRBD1 is a possible D gene (5 bases). The CDR3 runs to 13 residues. The germline V and J ends were trimmed by 11 bases and 0 bases, with 13 bases remaining between them. Germline CDR1 is MDHEN and CDR2 is SYDVKM. As DNA, the CDR3 is TGTGCCGGGCAGGGAGGGACTAACTATGGCTACACCTTC. The encoded protein is CAGQGGTNYGYTF.

The chain joins TRBV27 to TRBJ1-1, with TRBD1 as a possible D gene (6 bases). CDR1 and CDR2 (germline): MNHEY, SMNVEV (reference sequence). The V gene lost 2 bases and the J gene lost 3 bases, with 16 bases spanning the gap. The CDR3 contains 16 residues. DNA for the CDR3: TGTGCCAGCAGTTTAATCCCGGGGGAGGGGGACACTGAAGCTTTCTTT. It translates to CASSLIPGEGDTEAFF.

The V and J genes are TRBV6-1 and TRBJ2-7; a possible D gene is TRBD2 (5 bases). In germline, CDR1 is MNHNS, CDR2 SASEGT. V lost 6 bases to trimming and J lost 10 bases, with 16 bases between them. The CDR3 covers 12 residues. The CDR3 is CASSAGLGPQYF. Here the CDR3 DNA reads TGTGCCAGCAGCGCCGGACTTGGCCCCCAGTACTTC.

V usage is TRBV5-4 and J usage is TRBJ2-7; the D gene is possibly TRBD2 (5 bases). CDR3 length: 18 residues. Per the germline V gene, CDR1 is SGHNT and CDR2 is YYREEE (reference sequence). With 4 bases removed from V and 1 base from J, the gap between germline ends came to 24 bases. CDR3 in amino acids: CASSQDGMAGKLSYEQYF. CDR3 nucleotides: TGTGCCAGCAGCCAAGATGGAATGGCGGGTAAACTTTCCTACGAGCAGTACTTC.

This chain joins TRBV5-4 and TRBJ2-3; D is unclear. The V and J ends lost 0 bases and 0 bases respectively, with 8 bases between them. CDR1 SGHNT and CDR2 YYREEE come from the germline V gene (reference sequence). The CDR3 sequence is 15 residues long. The CDR3 coding sequence is TGTGCCAGCAGCTTGGTCGGCGGCAGCACAGATACGCAGTATTTT. Translated: CASSLVGGSTDTQYF.

V is TRBV27 and J is TRBJ2-1; possibly TRBD1 for D (5 bases). The CDR3 sequence is 15 residues long. V lost 3 bases and J lost 3, with 12 bases in between. Germline CDR1 and CDR2: MNHEY and SMNVEV (reference sequence). CDR3 amino acids: CASSLMGPNYNEQFF. The CDR3 nucleotides are TGTGCCAGCAGTTTGATGGGGCCTAACTACAATGAGCAGTTCTTC.